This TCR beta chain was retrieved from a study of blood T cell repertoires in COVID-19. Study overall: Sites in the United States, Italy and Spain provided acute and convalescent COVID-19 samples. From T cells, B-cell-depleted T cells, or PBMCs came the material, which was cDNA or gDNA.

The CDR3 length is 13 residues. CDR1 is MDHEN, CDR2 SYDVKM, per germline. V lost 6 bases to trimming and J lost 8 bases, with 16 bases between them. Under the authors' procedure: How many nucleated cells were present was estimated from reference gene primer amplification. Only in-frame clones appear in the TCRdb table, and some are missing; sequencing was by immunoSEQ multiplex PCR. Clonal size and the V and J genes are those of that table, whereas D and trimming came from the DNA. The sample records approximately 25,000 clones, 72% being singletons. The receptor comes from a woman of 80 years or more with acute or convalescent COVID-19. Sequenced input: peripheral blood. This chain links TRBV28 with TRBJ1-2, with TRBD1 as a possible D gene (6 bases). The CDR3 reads CASRRGGYEGYTF. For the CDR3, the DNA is TGTGCCAGCAGGCGAGGGGGTTACGAAGGCTACACCTTC.